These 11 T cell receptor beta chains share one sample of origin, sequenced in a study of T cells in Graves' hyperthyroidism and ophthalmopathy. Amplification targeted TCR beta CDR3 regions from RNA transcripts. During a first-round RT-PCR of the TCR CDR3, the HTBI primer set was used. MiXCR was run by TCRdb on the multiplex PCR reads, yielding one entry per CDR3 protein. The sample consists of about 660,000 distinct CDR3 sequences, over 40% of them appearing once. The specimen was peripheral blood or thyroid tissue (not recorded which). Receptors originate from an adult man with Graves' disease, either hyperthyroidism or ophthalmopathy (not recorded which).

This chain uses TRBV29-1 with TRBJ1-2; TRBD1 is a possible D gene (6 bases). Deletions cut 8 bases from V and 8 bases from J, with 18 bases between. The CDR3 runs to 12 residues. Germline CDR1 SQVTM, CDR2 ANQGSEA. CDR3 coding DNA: TGCAGCAGTGAGGAGGAGGGGGTCGGCTACACCTTC. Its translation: CSSEEEGVGYTF. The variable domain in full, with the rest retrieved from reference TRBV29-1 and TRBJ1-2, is SAVISQKPSRDICQRGTSLTIQCQVDSQVTMMFWYRQQPGQSLTLIATANQGSEATYESGFVIDKFPISRPNLTFSTLTVSNMSPEDSSIYLCSSEEEGVGYTFGSGTRLTVV.

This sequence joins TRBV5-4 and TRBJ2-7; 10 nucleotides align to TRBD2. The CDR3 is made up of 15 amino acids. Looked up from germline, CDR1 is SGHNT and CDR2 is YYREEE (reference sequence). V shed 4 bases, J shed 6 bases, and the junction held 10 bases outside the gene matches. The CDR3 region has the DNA TGTGCCAGCAGCAACCCCGGGACTAGCGTAGGCGAGCAGTACTTC. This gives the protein CASSNPGTSVGEQYF. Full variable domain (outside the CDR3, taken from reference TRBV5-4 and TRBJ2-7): ETGVTQSPTHLIKTRGQQVTLRCSSQSGHNTVSWYQQALGQGPQFIFQYYREEENGRGNFPPRFSGLQFPNYSSELNVNALELDDSALYLCASSNPGTSVGEQYFGPGTRLTVT.

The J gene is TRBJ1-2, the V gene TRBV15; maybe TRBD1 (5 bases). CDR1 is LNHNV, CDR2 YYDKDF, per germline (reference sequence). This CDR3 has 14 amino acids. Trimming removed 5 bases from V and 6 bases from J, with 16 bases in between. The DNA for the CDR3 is TGTGCCACCAGCGACCGGGCCCAGGGCGATGGCTACACCTTC. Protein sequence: CATSDRAQGDGYTF.

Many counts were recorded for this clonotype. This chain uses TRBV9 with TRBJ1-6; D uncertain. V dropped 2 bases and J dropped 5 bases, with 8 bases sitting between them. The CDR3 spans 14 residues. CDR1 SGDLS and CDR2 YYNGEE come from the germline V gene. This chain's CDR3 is CASSVRADNSPLHF. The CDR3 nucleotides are TGTGCCAGCAGCGTTCGGGCTGATAATTCACCCCTCCACTTT.

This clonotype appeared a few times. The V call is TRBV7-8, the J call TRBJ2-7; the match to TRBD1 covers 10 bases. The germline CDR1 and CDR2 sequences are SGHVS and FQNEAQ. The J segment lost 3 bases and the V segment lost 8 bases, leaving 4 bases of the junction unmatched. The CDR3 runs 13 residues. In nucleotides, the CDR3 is TGTGCCAGCGGGACAGGGGCAGGCTACGAGCAGTACTTC. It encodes CASGTGAGYEQYF.

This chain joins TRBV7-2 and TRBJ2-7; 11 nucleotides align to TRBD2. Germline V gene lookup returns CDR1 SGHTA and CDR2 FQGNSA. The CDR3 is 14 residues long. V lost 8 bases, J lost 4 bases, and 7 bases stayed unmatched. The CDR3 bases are TGTGCCAGCGCAACTAGCGGGAGTAGTTACGAGCAGTACTTC. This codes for CASATSGSSYEQYF.

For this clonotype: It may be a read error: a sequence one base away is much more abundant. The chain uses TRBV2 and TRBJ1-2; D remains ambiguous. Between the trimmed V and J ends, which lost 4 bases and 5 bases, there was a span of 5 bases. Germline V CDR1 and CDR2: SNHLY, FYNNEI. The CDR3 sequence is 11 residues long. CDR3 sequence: CASSGMYGYTF. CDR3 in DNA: TGTGCCAGCAGTGGGATGTATGGCTACACCTTC.

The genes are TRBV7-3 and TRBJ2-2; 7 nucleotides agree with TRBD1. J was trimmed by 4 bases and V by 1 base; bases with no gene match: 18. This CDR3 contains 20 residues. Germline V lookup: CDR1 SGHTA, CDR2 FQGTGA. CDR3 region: CASSLRFLRQRQGITGELFF. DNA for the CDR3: TGTGCCAGCAGCTTAAGGTTCTTGCGCCAGCGACAGGGCATCACCGGGGAGCTGTTTTTT.

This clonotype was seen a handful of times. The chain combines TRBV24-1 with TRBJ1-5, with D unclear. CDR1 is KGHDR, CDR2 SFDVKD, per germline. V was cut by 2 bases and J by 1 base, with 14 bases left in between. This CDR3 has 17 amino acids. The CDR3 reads CATSDSPLIWSNQPQHF. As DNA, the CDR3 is TGTGCCACCAGTGATTCCCCTCTAATTTGGAGCAATCAGCCCCAGCATTTT.

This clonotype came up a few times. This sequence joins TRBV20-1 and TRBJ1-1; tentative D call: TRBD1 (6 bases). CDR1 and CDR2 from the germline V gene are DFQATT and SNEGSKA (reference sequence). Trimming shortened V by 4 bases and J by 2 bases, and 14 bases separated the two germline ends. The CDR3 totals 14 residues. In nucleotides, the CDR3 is TGCAGTGCTACAGCTCCAGGGGCCAACACTGAAGCTTTCTTT. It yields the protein CSATAPGANTEAFF.

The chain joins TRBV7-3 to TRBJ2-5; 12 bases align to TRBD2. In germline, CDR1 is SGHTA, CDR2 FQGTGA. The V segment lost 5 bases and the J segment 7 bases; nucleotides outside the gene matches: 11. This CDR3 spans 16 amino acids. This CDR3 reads CASSHGLAGRSGTQYF. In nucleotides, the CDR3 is TGTGCCAGCAGCCACGGACTAGCGGGGAGATCAGGGACCCAGTACTTC.